A selection of T cell receptor beta chains follows, all from one sample in a study of naive and memory T cell subsets. TCRdb re-analysed the UMI-ligation and nested PCR reads in MiXCR, keeping a single row per CDR3 protein. The table records about 80,000 distinct CDR3 sequences, around 14% of them present only once. The material sequenced was central memory CD4+ T cells from blood. The receptor set was obtained from a human donor in good health. Both conserved end residues are part of each CDR3. The D gene is left open where the match is weak. Not all rows give a size; the values are once, few, many and, for expanded clones, a class.

.,few,TRBV10-3,TRBJ1-3,TGTGCCATCAGTGAGTCCACACGGGTCTCTGGAAACACCATATATTTT,CAISESTRVSGNTIYF
TRBD1,.,TRBV6-1,TRBJ1-1,TGTGCCAGCAGTGTGATTCAGGGGGCGAACACTGAAGCTTTCTTT,CASSVIQGANTEAFF
.,few,TRBV6-2/TRBV6-3,TRBJ1-5,TGTGCCAGCAGTACACCCTATAGCAATCAGCCCCAGCATTTT,CASSTPYSNQPQHF
TRBD1,many,TRBV7-8,TRBJ1-5,TGTGCCAGCAGCCTCTGGACAGGGCAGACCCCTCAGCCCCAGCATTTT,CASSLWTGQTPQPQHF
.,few,TRBV7-8,TRBJ1-3,TGTGCCAGCAGCTTAGCCAGACGAGGCCGTGGAAACACCATATATTTT,CASSLARRGRGNTIYF
.,many,TRBV29-1,TRBJ2-1,TGCAGCGCAACCACAGTCACATCGTACAATGAGCAGTTCTTC,CSATTVTSYNEQFF
TRBD1,few,TRBV20-1,TRBJ2-1,TGCAGTGCTGGAGGGGGGACAGGACTATACAATGAGCAGTTCTTC,CSAGGGTGLYNEQFF
.,many,TRBV29-1,TRBJ1-1,TGCAGCGTTGAAGACGGGAGAATCCCTGAAGCTTTCTTT,CSVEDGRIPEAFF
.,few,TRBV10-3,TRBJ2-2,TGTGCCATCAGTGTACAGGGAACTGGGACGAACACCGGGGAGCTGTTTTTT,CAISVQGTGTNTGELFF
TRBD2,many,TRBV19,TRBJ2-4,TGTGCCAGTAGTATAGTACTAGCGGGAGCTGAATACATTCAGTACTTC,CASSIVLAGAEYIQYF
.,.,TRBV6-2/TRBV6-3,TRBJ1-5,TGTGCCAGCACCACTGGACAGCAGGGGTTGCCCCAGCATTTT,CASTTGQQGLPQHF
TRBD2,few,TRBV12-3/TRBV12-4,TRBJ2-1,TGTGCCAGCAGCTCGGGGGGGAGCCGGAGTGAGCAGTTCTTC,CASSSGGSRSEQFF
TRBD2,many,TRBV7-6,TRBJ2-1,TGTGCCAGCAGCTTAGAAGCGAGCGGGAGGCGGATCAATGAGCAGTTCTTC,CASSLEASGRRINEQFF
.,few,TRBV12-3/TRBV12-4,TRBJ2-7,TGTGCCAGCCGGAAAGGGGGGAGGGCCTACGAGCAGTACTTC,CASRKGGRAYEQYF
TRBD1,few,TRBV10-3,TRBJ2-1,TGTGCCATCGAGGTGACAGGGGCGGGTGAGCAGTTCTTC,CAIEVTGAGEQFF
.,many,TRBV2,TRBJ1-1,TGTGCCAGCCTGCTCATTGCGAACAAGATGAACACTGAAGCTTTCTTT,CASLLIANKMNTEAFF
TRBD2,.,TRBV4-2,TRBJ2-3,TGTGCCAGCAGCCCTATAATATCGGGACTAGCGGGACCGGATACGCAGTATTTT,CASSPIISGLAGPDTQYF
.,.,TRBV11-2,TRBJ2-5,TGTGCCAGCAGTCAATACAGGGAGCAGCAGACCCAGTACTTC,CASSQYREQQTQYF
.,.,TRBV12-3/TRBV12-4,TRBJ2-1,TGTGCCAGCAGTGGAATGAGAGGGGGATCCAATGAGCAGTTCTTC,CASSGMRGGSNEQFF
.,many,TRBV20-1,TRBJ2-1,TGCAGTGCTAGAGTCCCGGGACTGCCGATAGAGCAGTTCTTC,CSARVPGLPIEQFF
TRBD2,many,TRBV12-3/TRBV12-4,TRBJ2-1,TGTGCCAGCAGTGCCAGCGGGAGGCCCCATTCTTACAATGAGCAGTTCTTC,CASSASGRPHSYNEQFF
TRBD1,few,TRBV4-1,TRBJ1-6,TGCGCCAGCAGCCAAGGGAACACAGGGGATAATTCACCCCTCCACTTT,CASSQGNTGDNSPLHF
TRBD2,few,TRBV6-1,TRBJ2-2,TGTGCCAGCACCGGACTAGCGGCGAACACCGGGGAGCTGTTTTTT,CASTGLAANTGELFF
TRBD1,few,TRBV12-3/TRBV12-4,TRBJ1-1,TGTGCCAGCAGTTTAGGGCCGGACAGGGCGAACACTGAAGCTTTCTTT,CASSLGPDRANTEAFF
.,many,TRBV12-3/TRBV12-4,TRBJ1-5,TGTGCCAGCAGTTTATCTCGAAGCAATCAGCCCCAGCATTTT,CASSLSRSNQPQHF
.,.,TRBV25-1,TRBJ2-4,TGTGCCAGCAGTGACCCCCCGCTCTGGTACTTC,CASSDPPLWYF
.,few,TRBV6-1,TRBJ2-7,TGTGCCAGCGGCAAATCCGGGCAGGCCCGGGTCTTGATATACGAGCAGTACTTC,CASGKSGQARVLIYEQYF
.,.,TRBV5-1,TRBJ1-4,TGCGCCAGCAGCTTGGGGGACTCGTATAATGAAAAACTGTTTTTT,CASSLGDSYNEKLFF
TRBD1,.,TRBV25-1,TRBJ2-1,TGTGCCACTGCCGGGACAGGGGGGGGAAAGAGCCAGTTCTTC,CATAGTGGGKSQFF
TRBD1,medium-sized,TRBV6-5,TRBJ2-1,TGTGCCAGCAGAGCCTGGGACAGCTACAATGAGCAGTTCTTC,CASRAWDSYNEQFF
TRBD2,few,TRBV6-2/TRBV6-3,TRBJ2-7,TGTGCCAGCAGTTACTCGGTGACTAGCGGGAGTAGGTACGAGCAGTACTTC,CASSYSVTSGSRYEQYF
.,many,TRBV7-9,TRBJ2-7,TGTGCCAGCAGTTCCGGGACGGTCTCCTACGAGCAGTACTTC,CASSSGTVSYEQYF
.,.,TRBV28,TRBJ2-7,TGTGCCAGCAGTTCGACCGCTCTAGGGGCGGGAACCTACGAGCAGTACTTC,CASSSTALGAGTYEQYF
TRBD2,medium-sized,TRBV12-3/TRBV12-4,TRBJ2-1,TGTGCCAGCAGAAATCCGGCCGGACTAGTACGCAATGAGCAGTTCTTC,CASRNPAGLVRNEQFF
TRBD1,.,TRBV12-3/TRBV12-4,TRBJ1-6,TGTGCCAGCAGCACAGGGGATTCACCCCTCCACTTT,CASSTGDSPLHF
TRBD2,many,TRBV27,TRBJ2-7,TGTGCCAGCAGTTCGGGACTAGCGGGTAATTACGAGCAGTACTTC,CASSSGLAGNYEQYF
.,few,TRBV9,TRBJ2-3,TGTGCCAGCAGCGTAGGTAATGCAGCGGGTCGCACAGATACGCAGTATTTT,CASSVGNAAGRTDTQYF
TRBD1,many,TRBV20-1,TRBJ2-1,TGCAGTGCTAGAGAGGGACAGAGGTACAATGAGCAGTTCTTC,CSAREGQRYNEQFF
.,once,TRBV2,TRBJ2-7,TGTGCCAGCGGGGAGGACAGCCACTCCTACGAGCAGTACTTC,CASGEDSHSYEQYF
.,.,TRBV6-5,TRBJ2-3,TGTGCCAGCGCCGATAACAGGGCAACGGATACGCAGTATTTT,CASADNRATDTQYF
TRBD2,.,TRBV27,TRBJ2-7,TGTGCCAGCAGTTTGGGCGGGAGGGGTTTGTCCGAGCAGTACTTC,CASSLGGRGLSEQYF
TRBD1,many,TRBV20-1,TRBJ2-1,TGCAGTGCTAGAATAGGGGGCCAGTACAATGAGCAGTTCTTC,CSARIGGQYNEQFF
TRBD2,many,TRBV20-1,TRBJ2-3,TGCAGTGCTAGACTAGCGGGGCTCACAGATACGCAGTATTTT,CSARLAGLTDTQYF
TRBD1,many,TRBV29-1,TRBJ2-7,TGCAGCGTGTCGGGACAGGTCAGCTCCTACGAGCAGTACTTC,CSVSGQVSSYEQYF
TRBD1,.,TRBV7-9,TRBJ1-2,TGTGCCACCCAGCTTGGGACAGGAGCCTCCTATGGCTACACCTTC,CATQLGTGASYGYTF
.,many,TRBV5-4,TRBJ2-1,TGTGCCAGCAGCTTGGTAAACAATGAGCAGTTCTTC,CASSLVNNEQFF
.,.,TRBV6-6,TRBJ2-1,TGTGCCATCAACCGGGACCCCTCCTACAATGAGCAGTTCTTC,CAINRDPSYNEQFF
.,.,TRBV7-2,TRBJ1-5,TGTGCCAGCAGCTTACAGGGGAATCAGCCCCAGCATTTT,CASSLQGNQPQHF
TRBD1,.,TRBV29-1,TRBJ1-1,TGCAGCGTCATGACAGGGCGGATGAACACTGAAGCTTTCTTT,CSVMTGRMNTEAFF
.,many,TRBV18,TRBJ2-7,TGTGCCAGCTCACCTCGGCCGAACCCCTACGAGCAGTACTTC,CASSPRPNPYEQYF
.,.,TRBV19,TRBJ2-1,TGTGCCAGTAGTATAATCGATCGTCAGACCTTCTCCTACAATGAGCAGTTCTTC,CASSIIDRQTFSYNEQFF
TRBD2,many,TRBV7-2,TRBJ2-3,TGTGCCAGCAGCTCCGGGACTAGCGGTCCTAGCACAGATACGCAGTATTTT,CASSSGTSGPSTDTQYF